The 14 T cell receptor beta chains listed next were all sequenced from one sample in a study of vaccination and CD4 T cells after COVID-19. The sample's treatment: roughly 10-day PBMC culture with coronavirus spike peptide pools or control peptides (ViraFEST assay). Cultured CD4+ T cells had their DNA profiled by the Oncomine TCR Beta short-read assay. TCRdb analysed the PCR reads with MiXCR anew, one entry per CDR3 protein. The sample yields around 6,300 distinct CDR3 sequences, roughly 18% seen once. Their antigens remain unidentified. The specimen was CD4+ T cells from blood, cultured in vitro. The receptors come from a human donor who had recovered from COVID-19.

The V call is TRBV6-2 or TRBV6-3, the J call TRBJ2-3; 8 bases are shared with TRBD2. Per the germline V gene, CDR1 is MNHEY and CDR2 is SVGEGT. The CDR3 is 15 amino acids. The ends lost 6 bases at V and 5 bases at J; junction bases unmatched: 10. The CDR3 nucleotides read TGTGCCAGCAGCTACCGGGAGGGCCGGGGAGATACGCAGTATTTT. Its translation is CASSYREGRGDTQYF.

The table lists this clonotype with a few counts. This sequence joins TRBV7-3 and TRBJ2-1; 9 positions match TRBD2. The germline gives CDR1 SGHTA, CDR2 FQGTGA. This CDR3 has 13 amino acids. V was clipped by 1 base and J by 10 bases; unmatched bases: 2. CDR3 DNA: TGTGCCAGCAGCTTAAGTACTAGCGGGGAGCAGTTCTTC. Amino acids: CASSLSTSGEQFF.

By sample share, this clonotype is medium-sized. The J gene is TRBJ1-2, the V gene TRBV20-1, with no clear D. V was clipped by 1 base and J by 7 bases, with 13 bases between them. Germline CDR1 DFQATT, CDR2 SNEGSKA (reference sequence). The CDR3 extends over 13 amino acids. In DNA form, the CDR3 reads TGCAGTGCTAGAGTTGACACACAAACTGGCTACACCTTC. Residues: CSARVDTQTGYTF.

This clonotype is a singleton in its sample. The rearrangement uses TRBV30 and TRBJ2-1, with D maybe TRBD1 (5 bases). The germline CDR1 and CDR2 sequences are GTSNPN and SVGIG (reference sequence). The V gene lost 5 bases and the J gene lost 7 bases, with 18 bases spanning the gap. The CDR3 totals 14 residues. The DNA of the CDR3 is TGTGCCTGGTGCCCAGAGGCAGGGTGGAATGAGCAGTTCTTC. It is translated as CAWCPEAGWNEQFF.

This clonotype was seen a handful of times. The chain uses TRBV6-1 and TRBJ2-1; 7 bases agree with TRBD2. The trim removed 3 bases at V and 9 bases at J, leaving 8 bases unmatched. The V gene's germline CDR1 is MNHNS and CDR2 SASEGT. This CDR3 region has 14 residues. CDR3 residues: CASSDGGMGSEQFF. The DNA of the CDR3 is TGTGCCAGCAGTGACGGGGGGATGGGTAGTGAGCAGTTCTTC.

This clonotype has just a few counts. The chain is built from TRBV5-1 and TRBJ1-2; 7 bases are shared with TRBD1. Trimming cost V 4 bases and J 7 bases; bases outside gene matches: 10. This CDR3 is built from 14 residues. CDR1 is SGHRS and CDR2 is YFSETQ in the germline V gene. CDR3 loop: CASSRNTGEAGYTF. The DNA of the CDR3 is TGCGCCAGCAGCCGTAACACAGGGGAGGCTGGCTACACCTTC.

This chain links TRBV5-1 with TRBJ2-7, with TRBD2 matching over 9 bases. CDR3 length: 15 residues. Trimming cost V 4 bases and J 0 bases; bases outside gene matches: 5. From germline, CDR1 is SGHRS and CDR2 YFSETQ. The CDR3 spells CASSPSGESSYEQYF. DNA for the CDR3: TGCGCCAGCAGCCCTAGCGGGGAGAGCTCCTACGAGCAGTACTTC.

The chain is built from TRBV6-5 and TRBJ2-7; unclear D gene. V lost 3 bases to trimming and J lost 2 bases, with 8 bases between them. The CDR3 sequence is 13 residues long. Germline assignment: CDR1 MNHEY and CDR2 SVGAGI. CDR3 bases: TGTGCCAGCAGTTATAGAAGAACCTACGAGCAGTACTTC. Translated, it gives CASSYRRTYEQYF.

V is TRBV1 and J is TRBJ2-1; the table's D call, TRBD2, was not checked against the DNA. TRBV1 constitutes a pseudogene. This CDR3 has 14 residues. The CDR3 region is CTSSLSGSEDEQFF. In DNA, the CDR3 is TGCACCAGCAGCCTTAGCGGGAGTGAGGATGAGCAGTTCTTC.

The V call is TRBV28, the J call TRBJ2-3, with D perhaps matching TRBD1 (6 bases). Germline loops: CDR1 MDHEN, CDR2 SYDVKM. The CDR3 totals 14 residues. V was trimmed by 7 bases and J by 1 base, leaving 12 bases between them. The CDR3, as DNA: TGTGCCAGCATACAGGGTAGGGGCACAGATACGCAGTATTTT. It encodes CASIQGRGTDTQYF. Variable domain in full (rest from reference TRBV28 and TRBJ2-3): DVKVTQSSRYLVKRTGEKVFLECVQDMDHENMFWYRQDPGLGLRLIYFSYDVKMKEKGDIPEGYSVSREKKERFSLILESASTNQTSMYLCASIQGRGTDTQYFGPGTRLTVL.

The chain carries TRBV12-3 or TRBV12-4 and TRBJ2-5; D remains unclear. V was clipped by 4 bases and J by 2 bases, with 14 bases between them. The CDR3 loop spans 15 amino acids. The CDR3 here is CASSSDGVLQETQYF. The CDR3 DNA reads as TGTGCCAGCAGTTCGGACGGCGTCCTTCAAGAGACCCAGTACTTC.

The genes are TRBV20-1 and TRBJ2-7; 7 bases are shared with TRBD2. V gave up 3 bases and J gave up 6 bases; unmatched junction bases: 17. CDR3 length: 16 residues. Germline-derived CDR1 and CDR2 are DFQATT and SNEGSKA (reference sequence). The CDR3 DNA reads TGCAGTGCTAGTGTACCGGGGTGGGAGGGTTTTGGCGAGCAGTACTTC. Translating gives CSASVPGWEGFGEQYF.

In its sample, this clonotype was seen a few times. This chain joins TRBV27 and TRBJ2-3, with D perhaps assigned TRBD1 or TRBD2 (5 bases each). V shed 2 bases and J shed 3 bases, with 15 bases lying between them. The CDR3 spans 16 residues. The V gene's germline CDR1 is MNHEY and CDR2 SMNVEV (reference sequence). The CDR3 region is CASSLPGDRATDTQYF. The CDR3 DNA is TGTGCCAGCAGTTTACCCGGGGACCGAGCAACAGATACGCAGTATTTT.

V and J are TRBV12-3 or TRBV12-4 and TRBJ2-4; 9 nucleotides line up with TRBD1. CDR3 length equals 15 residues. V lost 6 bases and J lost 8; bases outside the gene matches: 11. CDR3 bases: TGTGCCAGCAGACTCGTCGACAGGGGGAAAGACATTCAGTACTTC. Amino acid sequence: CASRLVDRGKDIQYF.